This T cell receptor (beta chain) was found in a study of blood T cell repertoires in COVID-19. Assay used: immunoSEQ multiplex PCR; TCRdb lists only in-frame clones, some missing. The table records about 210,000 clones, 75% to 85% of them present only once. A Seattle source enrolled patients during active infection and followed them longitudinally. This CDR3 is built from 15 residues. Between the trimmed V and J ends, which lost 5 bases and 1 base, there was a span of 11 bases. CDR1 MDHEN and CDR2 SYDVKM come from the germline V gene. This clonotype originated in a woman aged 70-85 years with COVID-19, enrolled during active disease. The sample taken for sequencing was peripheral blood. The chain uses TRBV28 and TRBJ2-2; D is unclear. The CDR3 reads CASSLRRGNTGELFF. The CDR3 DNA reads TGTGCCAGCAGTCTCCGGAGAGGGAACACCGGGGAGCTGTTTTTT.